This T cell receptor beta chain was sequenced for a study of blood T cells in healthy people across ages. A J-beta primer mix and a sample-barcoded 5' primer were used in a second PCR of about 6 to 12 cycles. TCRdb ran MiXCR on the 5' RACE reads and lists one entry per CDR3 protein. The sample has about 1.1 million distinct CDR3 sequences; around two fifths are singletons. The sequenced material came from blood. The origin of this receptor is a man between 18 and 29 years old in good health.

This CDR3 reads CASGSPMADTQYF. The CDR3 DNA reads as TGTGCTAGTGGTTCCCCTATGGCAGATACGCAGTATTTT. The chain recombines TRBV12-5 with TRBJ2-3; D is ambiguous. With 4 bases removed from V and 4 bases from J, the gap between germline ends came to 9 bases. Looked up from germline, CDR1 is LGHNT and CDR2 is FRNRAP. The CDR3 runs to 13 residues.